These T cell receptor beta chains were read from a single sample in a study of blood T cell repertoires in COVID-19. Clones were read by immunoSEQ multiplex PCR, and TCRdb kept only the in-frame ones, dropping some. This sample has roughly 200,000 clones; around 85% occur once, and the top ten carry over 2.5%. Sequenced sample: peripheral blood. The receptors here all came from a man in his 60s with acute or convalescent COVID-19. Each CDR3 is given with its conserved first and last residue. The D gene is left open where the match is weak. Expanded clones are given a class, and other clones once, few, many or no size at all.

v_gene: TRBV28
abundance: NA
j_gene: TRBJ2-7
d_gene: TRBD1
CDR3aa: CASGMTGIYEQYF
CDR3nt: TGTGCCAGCGGGATGACAGGGATCTACGAGCAGTACTTC

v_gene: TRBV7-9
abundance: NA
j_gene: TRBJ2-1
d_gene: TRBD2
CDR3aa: CASSKTSGSYNEQFF
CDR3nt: TGTGCCAGCAGCAAGACTAGCGGCTCCTACAATGAGCAGTTCTTC

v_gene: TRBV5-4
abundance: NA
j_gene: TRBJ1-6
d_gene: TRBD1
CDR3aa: CASSGNRGFNSPLHF
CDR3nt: TGTGCCAGCAGCGGTAACAGGGGGTTCAATTCACCCCTCCACTTT

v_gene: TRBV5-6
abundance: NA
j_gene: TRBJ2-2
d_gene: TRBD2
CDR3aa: CASSSIILAGNTGELFF
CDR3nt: TGTGCCAGCAGCTCCATCATACTAGCGGGGAACACCGGGGAGCTGTTTTTT

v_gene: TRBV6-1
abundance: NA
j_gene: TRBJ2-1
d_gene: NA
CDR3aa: CASSESTGQAYNEQFF
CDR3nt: TGTGCCAGCAGTGAATCAACCGGCCAGGCCTACAATGAGCAGTTCTTC

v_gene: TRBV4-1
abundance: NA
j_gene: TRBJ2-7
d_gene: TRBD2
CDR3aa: CASSQDMAGDTYEQYF
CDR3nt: TGCGCCAGCAGCCAAGATATGGCGGGAGATACCTACGAGCAGTACTTC

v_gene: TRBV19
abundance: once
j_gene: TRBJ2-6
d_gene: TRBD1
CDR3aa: CASRDRAGANVLTF
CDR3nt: TGTGCCAGTAGGGACAGGGCTGGGGCCAACGTCCTGACTTTC

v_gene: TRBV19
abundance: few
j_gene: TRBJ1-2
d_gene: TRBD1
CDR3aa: CASGYSIRLGTGGPGYTF
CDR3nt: TGTGCCAGTGGCTATAGTATCCGACTCGGGACAGGGGGCCCAGGCTACACCTTC

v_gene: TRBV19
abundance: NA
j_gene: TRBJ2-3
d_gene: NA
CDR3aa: CASKLTPSTDTQYF
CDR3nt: TGTGCCAGTAAACTAACCCCTAGCACAGATACGCAGTATTTT

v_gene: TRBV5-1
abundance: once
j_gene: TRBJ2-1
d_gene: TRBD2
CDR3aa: CASSPGGSGSGHEQFF
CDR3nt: TGCGCCAGCAGCCCGGGCGGGAGCGGGAGTGGGCATGAGCAGTTCTTC

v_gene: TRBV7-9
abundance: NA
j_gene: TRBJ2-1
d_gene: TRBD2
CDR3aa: CASSLGAGVGNEQFF
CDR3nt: TGTGCCAGCAGCTTAGGAGCGGGAGTGGGCAATGAGCAGTTCTTC

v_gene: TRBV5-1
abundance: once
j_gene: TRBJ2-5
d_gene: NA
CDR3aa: CASSLGTGEETQYF
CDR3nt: TGCGCCAGCAGCTTGGGGACGGGAGAAGAGACCCAGTACTTC

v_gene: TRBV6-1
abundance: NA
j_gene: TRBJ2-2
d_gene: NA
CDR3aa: CASSEKATGDTGELFF
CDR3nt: TGTGCCAGCAGTGAAAAGGCCACCGGAGACACCGGGGAGCTGTTTTTT

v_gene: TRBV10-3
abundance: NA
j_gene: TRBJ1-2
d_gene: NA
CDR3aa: CAISESSGRDGYTF
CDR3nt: TGTGCCATCAGTGAGTCCAGCGGCAGAGATGGCTACACCTTC

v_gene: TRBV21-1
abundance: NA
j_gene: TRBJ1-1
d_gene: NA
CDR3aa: CASSKSGTYLNTEAFF
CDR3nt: TGTGCCAGCAGCAAATCGGGGACATACCTGAACACTGAAGCTTTCTTT

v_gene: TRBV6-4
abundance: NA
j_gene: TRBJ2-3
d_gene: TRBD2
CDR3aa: CASSDSPPGGGFDTQYF
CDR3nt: TGTGCCAGCAGTGATTCACCCCCGGGAGGGGGTTTTGATACGCAGTATTTT

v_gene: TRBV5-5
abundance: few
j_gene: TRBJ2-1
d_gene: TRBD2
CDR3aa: CASSGPGLGRTNEQFF
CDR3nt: TGTGCCAGCAGCGGTCCGGGACTAGGCCGCACCAATGAGCAGTTCTTC

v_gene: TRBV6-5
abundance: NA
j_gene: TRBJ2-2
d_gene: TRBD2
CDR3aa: CASSYRLAGFTGELFF
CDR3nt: TGTGCCAGCAGTTACAGACTAGCGGGGTTTACCGGGGAGCTGTTTTTT

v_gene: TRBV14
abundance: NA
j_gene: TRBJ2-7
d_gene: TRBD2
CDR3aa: CASSPGLAGVYEQYF
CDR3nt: TGTGCCAGCAGCCCGGGACTAGCGGGAGTTTACGAGCAGTACTTC

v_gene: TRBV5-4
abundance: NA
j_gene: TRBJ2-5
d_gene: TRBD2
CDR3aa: CASSQGLAGAGETQYF
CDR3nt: TGTGCCAGCAGCCAGGGACTAGCGGGAGCGGGTGAGACCCAGTACTTC

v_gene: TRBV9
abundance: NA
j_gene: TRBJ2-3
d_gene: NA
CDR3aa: CASSVGIMSSDTDTQYF
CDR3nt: TGTGCCAGCAGCGTAGGTATAATGAGCAGCGACACAGATACGCAGTATTTT

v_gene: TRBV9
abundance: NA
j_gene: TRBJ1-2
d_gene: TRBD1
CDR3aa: CASSVAGQDYGYTF
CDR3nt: TGTGCCAGCAGCGTAGCGGGACAGGACTATGGCTACACCTTC

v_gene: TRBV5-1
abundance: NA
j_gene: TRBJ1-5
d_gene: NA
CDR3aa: CASSLGGIGNQPQHF
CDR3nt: TGCGCCAGCAGCTTGGGAGGGATAGGCAATCAGCCCCAGCATTTT

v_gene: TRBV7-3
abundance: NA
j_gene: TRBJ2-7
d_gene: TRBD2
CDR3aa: CASSFFSGRYSSYEQYF
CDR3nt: TGTGCCAGCAGCTTTTTTAGCGGGAGGTATAGCTCCTACGAGCAGTACTTC

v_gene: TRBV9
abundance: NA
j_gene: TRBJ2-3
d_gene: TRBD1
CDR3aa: CASNLGGTGTDTQYF
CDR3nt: TGTGCCAGCAATTTGGGCGGGACAGGGACTGATACGCAGTATTTT

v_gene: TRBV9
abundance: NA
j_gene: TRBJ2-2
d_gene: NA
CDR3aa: CASSPQAPPGELFF
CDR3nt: TGTGCCAGCAGCCCCCAGGCACCCCCCGGGGAGCTGTTTTTT

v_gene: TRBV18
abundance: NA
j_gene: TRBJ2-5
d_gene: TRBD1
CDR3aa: CASSFGQGGGETQYF
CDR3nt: TGTGCCAGCTCATTCGGACAGGGGGGCGGAGAGACCCAGTACTTC

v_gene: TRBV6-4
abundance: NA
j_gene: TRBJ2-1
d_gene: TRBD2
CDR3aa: CASNRLAGFDNEQFF
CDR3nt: TGTGCCAGCAATCGACTAGCGGGTTTTGACAATGAGCAGTTCTTC

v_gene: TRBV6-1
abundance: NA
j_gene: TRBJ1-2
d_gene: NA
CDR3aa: CASSDQGRGYGYTF
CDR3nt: TGTGCCAGCAGTGATCAGGGGCGCGGCTATGGCTACACCTTC

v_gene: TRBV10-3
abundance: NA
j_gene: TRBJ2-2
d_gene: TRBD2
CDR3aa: CAIMARAAGGTGELFF
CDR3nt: TGTGCCATCATGGCCAGGGCTGCGGGGGGCACCGGGGAGCTGTTTTTT

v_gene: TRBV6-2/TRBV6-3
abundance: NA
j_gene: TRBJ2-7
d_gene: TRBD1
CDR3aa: CASSRQGPSYEQYF
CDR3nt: TGTGCCAGCAGCCGACAGGGTCCCTCCTACGAGCAGTACTTC

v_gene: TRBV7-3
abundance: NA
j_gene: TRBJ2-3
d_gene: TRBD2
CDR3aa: CASSFTSGIRYF
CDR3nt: TGTGCCAGCAGCTTCACTAGCGGGATCCGGTATTTT

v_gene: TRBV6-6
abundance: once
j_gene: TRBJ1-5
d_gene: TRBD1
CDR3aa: CASSLGGTGAGRSNQPQHF
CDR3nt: TGTGCCAGCAGTCTCGGCGGGACAGGGGCTGGAAGGAGCAATCAGCCCCAGCATTTT